These 9 T cell receptor beta chains came from one sample sequenced in a study of cytomegalovirus exposure and HLA in healthy donors. It was with 60 Vbeta and 13 Jbeta primers that the PCR ran. Assay used: immunoSEQ multiplex PCR; TCRdb lists only in-frame clones, some missing. The sample carries 95,000 to 150,000 clones, 75% to 90% recorded once. Sequenced: PBMCs. These receptors all come from a man in his forties or fifties in good health and CMV-seronegative.

This clone was seen a single time. This chain links TRBV7-8 with TRBJ1-6; 7 positions match TRBD1. From germline, CDR1 is SGHVS and CDR2 FQNEAQ. The CDR3 spans 15 residues. Unmatched junction bases numbered 7, after V lost 4 bases and J lost 7 bases. In nucleotides, the CDR3 is TGTGCCAGCAGCTCAGACAGGGTTCGGAATTCACCCCTCCACTTT. It is translated as CASSSDRVRNSPLHF.

This clone was seen just once. This chain uses TRBV6-4 with TRBJ2-1; D uncertain. With 0 bases removed from V and 0 bases from J, the gap between germline ends came to 6 bases. Per the germline V gene, CDR1 is MRHNA and CDR2 is SNTAGT. The CDR3 is 15 residues long. In nucleotides, the CDR3 is TGTGCCAGCAGTGACTCTGCTACCTCCTACAATGAGCAGTTCTTC. It yields the protein CASSDSATSYNEQFF.

The V gene is TRBV9, the J gene TRBJ2-1, with 13 bases aligning to TRBD2. Trimming at V came to 3 bases and at J to 6 bases, leaving 0 bases not matched to a gene. This CDR3 spans 14 amino acids. Looked up from germline, CDR1 is SGDLS and CDR2 is YYNGEE. Here the CDR3 DNA reads TGTGCCAGCAGCGGGACTAGCGGGAGCAATGAGCAGTTCTTC. Residues: CASSGTSGSNEQFF.

The chain combines TRBV7-8 with TRBJ2-7, with a tentative D call TRBD1 (6 bases). Deletions cut 5 bases from V and 3 bases from J, with 17 bases between. This CDR3 has 15 amino acids. Germline CDR1 and CDR2: SGHVS and FQNEAQ. CDR3 protein: CASSLQAAGVYEQYF. The CDR3 DNA follows: TGTGCCAGCAGCCTACAAGCGGCAGGGGTCTACGAGCAGTACTTC. Complete variable domain (other parts from reference TRBV7-8 and TRBJ2-7): GAGVSQSPRYKVAKRGQDVALRCDPISGHVSLFWYQQALGQGPEFLTYFQNEAQLDKSGLPSDRFFAERPEGSVSTLKIQRTQQEDSAVYLCASSLQAAGVYEQYFGPGTRLTVT.

The genes are TRBV5-1 and TRBJ1-2, with 8 bases lining up with TRBD1. The CDR3 extends over 14 amino acids. V lost 7 bases and J lost 4; bases outside the gene matches: 9. CDR1 is SGHRS, CDR2 YFSETQ, per germline. CDR3 bases: TGCGCCAGCGGCTCCGGGACAGGAGTCTATGGCTACACCTTC. Protein sequence: CASGSGTGVYGYTF.

The chain links TRBV7-8 to TRBJ1-6; TRBD1 agrees at 8 bases. The germline gives CDR1 SGHVS, CDR2 FQNEAQ. This CDR3 comprises 16 residues. Trimming took 2 bases from V and 14 from J; bases not matched to a gene: 14. The CDR3 DNA follows: TGTGCCAGCAGCTTATCGCCGGACAGGGAGGATTTGGCCCTCCACTTT. Translated, it gives CASSLSPDREDLALHF.

This clone was seen just once. The CDR3: CASTATGGSYEQYF. The CDR3 DNA is TGTGCCAGCACCGCGACAGGGGGCTCCTACGAGCAGTACTTC. The chain couples TRBV28 to TRBJ2-5; 9 bases fit TRBD1. With the DNA end fitting TRBJ2-7 better, the J assignment may be wrong. This CDR3 is 14 amino acids long. Germline CDR1 and CDR2: MDHEN and SYDVKM.

V and J are TRBV10-3 and TRBJ1-5; D unclear. This CDR3 spans 13 amino acids. Germline-derived CDR1 and CDR2 are ENHRY and SYGVKD. V was clipped by 10 bases and J by 3 bases, with 13 bases between them. CDR3 nucleotides: TGTGCCACGGGAACACAGATCAATCAGCCCCAGCATTTT. Its protein product is CATGTQINQPQHF.

The chain employs TRBV30 and TRBJ2-3; D may be TRBD2 (5 bases). V shed 1 base and J shed 3 bases, with 11 bases lying between them. The CDR3 sequence is 14 residues long. The germline V gene has CDR1 GTSNPN and CDR2 SVGIG (reference sequence). The CDR3 reads CAWSDPRRTDTQYF. In DNA, the CDR3 is TGTGCCTGGAGTGACCCTAGGAGGACAGATACGCAGTATTTT.